The subject of this entry is one TCR beta chain. Per the authors' pipeline: For nucleated cells, counts were estimated from reference gene primer amplification. Produced via immunoSEQ multiplex PCR; TCRdb's table is partial and in-frame only. That table gives V, J and clone size, and the DNA gave D and trimming. The data show approximately 150,000 clones, with roughly 80% seen just once and roughly 19% held by the top ten. The CDR3 loop spans 14 amino acids. V lost 6 bases and J lost 6, with 14 bases in between. Per the germline V gene, CDR1 is MRHNA and CDR2 is SNTAGT. This record comes from a study of blood T cell repertoires in COVID-19. The overall study: The United States, Italy and Spain supplied acute and convalescent COVID-19 samples. T cells, B-cell-depleted T cells, or PBMCs provided the cDNA or gDNA that served as material.

The receptor was isolated from a woman aged 80 or over with acute or convalescent COVID-19. The sample was peripheral blood. The gene calls are TRBV6-4 and TRBJ2-2; tentatively, D is TRBD2 (6 bases). This CDR3 is CASRLAVGAGELFF. CDR3 bases: TGTGCCAGCAGACTAGCTGTCGGGGCCGGGGAGCTGTTTTTT.